This TCR beta chain was identified during a study of T cell responses to AZD1222 COVID-19 vaccine. The length of the CDR3 is 16 residues. Looked up from germline, CDR1 is MNHNS and CDR2 is SASEGT. V lost 2 bases and J 4 bases, leaving 15 bases between the germline ends. Libraries were prepared by immunoSEQ multiplex PCR; TCRdb keeps only in-frame clonotypes and omits some of them. The table lists about 56,000 clones, 80% to 90% of them singletons. This specimen consisted of peripheral blood, obtained on day 0 of AZD1222 vaccination. This receptor was identified in an adult in good health. The chain uses TRBV6-1 and TRBJ2-1; D perhaps matches TRBD2 (6 bases). The CDR3 here is CASSESVVAEYNEQFF. CDR3 coding DNA: TGTGCCAGCAGTGAAAGTGTAGTAGCGGAGTACAATGAGCAGTTCTTC.